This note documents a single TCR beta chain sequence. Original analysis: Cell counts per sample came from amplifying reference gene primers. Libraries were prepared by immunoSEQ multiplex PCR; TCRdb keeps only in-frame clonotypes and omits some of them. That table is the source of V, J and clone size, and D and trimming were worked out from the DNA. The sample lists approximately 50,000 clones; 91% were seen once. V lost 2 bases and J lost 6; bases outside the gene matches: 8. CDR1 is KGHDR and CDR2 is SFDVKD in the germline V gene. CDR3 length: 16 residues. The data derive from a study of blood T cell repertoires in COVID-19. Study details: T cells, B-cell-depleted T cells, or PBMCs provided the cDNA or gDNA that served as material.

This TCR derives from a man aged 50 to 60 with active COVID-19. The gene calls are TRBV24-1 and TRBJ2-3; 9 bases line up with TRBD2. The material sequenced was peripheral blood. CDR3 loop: CATSDSRGGALDTQYF. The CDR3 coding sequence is TGTGCCACCAGTGATTCTCGCGGGGGGGCACTGGATACGCAGTATTTT.